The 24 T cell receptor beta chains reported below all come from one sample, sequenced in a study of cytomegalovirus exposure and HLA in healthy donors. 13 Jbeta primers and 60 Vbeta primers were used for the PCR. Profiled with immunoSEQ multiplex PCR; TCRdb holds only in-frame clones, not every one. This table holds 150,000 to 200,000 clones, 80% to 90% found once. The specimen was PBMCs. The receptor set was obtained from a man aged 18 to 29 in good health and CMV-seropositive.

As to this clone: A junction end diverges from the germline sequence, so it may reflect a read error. CDR3 region: CASSEGLVF. In DNA form, the CDR3 reads TGTGCCAGCAGTGAAGGACTAGTATTC. The rearrangement uses TRBV2 and TRBJ2-4, with D perhaps matching TRBD2 (6 bases). CDR1 and CDR2 from the germline V gene are SNHLY and FYNNEI. CDR3 length: 9 amino acids.

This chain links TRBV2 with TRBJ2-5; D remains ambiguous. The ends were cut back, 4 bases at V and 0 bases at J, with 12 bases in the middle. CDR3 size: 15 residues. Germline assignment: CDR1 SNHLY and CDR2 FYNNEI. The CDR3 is CASSGTFGHQETQYF. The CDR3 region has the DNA TGTGCCAGCAGTGGAACGTTTGGGCACCAAGAGACCCAGTACTTC. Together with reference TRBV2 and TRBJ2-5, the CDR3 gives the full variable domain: EPEVTQTPSHQVTQMGQEVILRCVPISNHLYFYWYRQILGQKVEFLVSFYNNEISEKSEIFDDQFSVERPDGSNFTLKIRSTKLEDSAMYFCASSGTFGHQETQYFGPGTRLLVL.

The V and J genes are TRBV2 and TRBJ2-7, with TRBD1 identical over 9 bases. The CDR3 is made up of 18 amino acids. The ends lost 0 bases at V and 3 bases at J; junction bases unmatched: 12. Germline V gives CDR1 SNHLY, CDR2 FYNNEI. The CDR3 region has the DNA TGTGCCAGCAGTGAAGCGCTTCCGGGACAGGGTTTTTTCTACGAGCAGTACTTC. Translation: CASSEALPGQGFFYEQYF.

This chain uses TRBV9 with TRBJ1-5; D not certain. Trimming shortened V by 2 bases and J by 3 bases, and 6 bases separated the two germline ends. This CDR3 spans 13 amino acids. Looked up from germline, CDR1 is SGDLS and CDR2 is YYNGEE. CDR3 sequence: CASSVAINQPQHF. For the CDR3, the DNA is TGTGCCAGCAGCGTTGCGATCAATCAGCCCCAGCATTTT.

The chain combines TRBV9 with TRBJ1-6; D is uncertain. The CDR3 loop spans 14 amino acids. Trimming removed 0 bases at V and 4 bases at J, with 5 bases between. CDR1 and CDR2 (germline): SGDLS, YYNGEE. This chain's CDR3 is CASSVGVYNSPLHF. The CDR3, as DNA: TGTGCCAGCAGCGTAGGAGTTTATAATTCACCCCTCCACTTT. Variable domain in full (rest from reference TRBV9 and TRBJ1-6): DSGVTQTPKHLITATGQRVTLRCSPRSGDLSVYWYQQSLDQGLQFLIQYYNGEERAKGNILERFSAQQFPDLHSELNLSSLELGDSALYFCASSVGVYNSPLHFGNGTRLTVT.

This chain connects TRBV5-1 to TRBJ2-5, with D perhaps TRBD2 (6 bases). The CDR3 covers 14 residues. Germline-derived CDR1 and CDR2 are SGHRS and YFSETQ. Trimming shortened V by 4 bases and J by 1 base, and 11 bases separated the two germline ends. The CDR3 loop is CASSLWRGQETQYF. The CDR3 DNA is TGCGCCAGCAGCCTATGGCGGGGCCAAGAGACCCAGTACTTC.

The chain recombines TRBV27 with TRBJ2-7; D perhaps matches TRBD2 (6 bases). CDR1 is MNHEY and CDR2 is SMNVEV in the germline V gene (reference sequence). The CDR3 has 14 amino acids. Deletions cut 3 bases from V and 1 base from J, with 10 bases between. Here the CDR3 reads CASSLTGVSYEQYF. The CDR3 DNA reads TGTGCCAGCAGTTTGACGGGGGTTTCCTACGAGCAGTACTTC.

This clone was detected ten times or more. CDR3 residues: CASSGQRGVKWVAFF. The CDR3 DNA sequence: TGTGCCAGCAGCGGACAGCGGGGGGTGAAGTGGGTAGCTTTCTTT. The V and J genes are TRBV7-2 and TRBJ1-1; perhaps TRBD1 as D (6 bases). The V gene lost 5 bases and the J gene lost 10 bases, with 23 bases spanning the gap. Germline lookup yields CDR1 SGHTA and CDR2 FQGNSA. The CDR3 sequence is 15 residues long. The variable domain in full, completed from reference TRBV7-2 and TRBJ1-1, reads GAGVSQSPSNKVTEKGKDVELRCDPISGHTALYWYRQSLGQGLEFLIYFQGNSAPDKSGLPSDRFSAERTGGSVSTLTIQRTQQEDSAVYLCASSGQRGVKWVAFFGQGTRLTVV.

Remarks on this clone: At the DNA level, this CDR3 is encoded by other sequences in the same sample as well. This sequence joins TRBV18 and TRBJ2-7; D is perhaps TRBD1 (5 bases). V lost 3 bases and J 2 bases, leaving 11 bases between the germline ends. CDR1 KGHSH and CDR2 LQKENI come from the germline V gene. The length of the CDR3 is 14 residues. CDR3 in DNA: TGTGCCAGCTCACCGGGGCAGGGCCCCTACGAGCAGTACTTC. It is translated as CASSPGQGPYEQYF.

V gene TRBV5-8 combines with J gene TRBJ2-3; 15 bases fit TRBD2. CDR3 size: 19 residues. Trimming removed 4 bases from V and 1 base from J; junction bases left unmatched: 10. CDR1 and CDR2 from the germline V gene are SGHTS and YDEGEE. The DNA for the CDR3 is TGTGCCAGCAGCGAATCCGGGACTAGCGGGGGGCGGGGCACAGATACGCAGTATTTT. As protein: CASSESGTSGGRGTDTQYF.

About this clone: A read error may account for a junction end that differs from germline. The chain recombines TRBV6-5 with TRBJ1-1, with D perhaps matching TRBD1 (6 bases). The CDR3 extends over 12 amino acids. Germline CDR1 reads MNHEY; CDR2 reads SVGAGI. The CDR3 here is CASSYSILDSHF. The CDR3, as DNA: TGTGCCAGCAGTTACTCGATTCTGGACAGCCACTTT.

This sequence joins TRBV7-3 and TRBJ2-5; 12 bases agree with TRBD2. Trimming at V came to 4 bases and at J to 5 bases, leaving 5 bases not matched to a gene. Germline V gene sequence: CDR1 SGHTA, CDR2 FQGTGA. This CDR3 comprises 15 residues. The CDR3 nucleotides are TGTGCCAGCAGCTCTAGCGGGGGGGACCTCGAGACCCAGTACTTC. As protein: CASSSSGGDLETQYF.

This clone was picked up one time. This chain's CDR3 is CASSGTGEVSYEQYF. Here the CDR3 DNA reads TGTGCCAGCAGTGGAACAGGGGAGGTGTCCTACGAGCAGTACTTC. The chain uses TRBV7-9 and TRBJ2-5; possible D gene TRBD1, 7 bases. The DNA end lines up better with TRBJ2-7; the J call may be wrong. Germline V gene lookup returns CDR1 SEHNR and CDR2 FQNEAQ (reference sequence). CDR3 size: 15 residues.

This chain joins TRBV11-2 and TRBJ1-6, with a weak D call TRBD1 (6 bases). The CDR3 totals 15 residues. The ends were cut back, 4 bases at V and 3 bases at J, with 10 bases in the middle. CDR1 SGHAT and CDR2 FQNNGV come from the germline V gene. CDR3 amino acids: CASSSTGNYNSPLHF. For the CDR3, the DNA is TGTGCCAGCAGCTCTACAGGGAACTATAATTCACCCCTCCACTTT.

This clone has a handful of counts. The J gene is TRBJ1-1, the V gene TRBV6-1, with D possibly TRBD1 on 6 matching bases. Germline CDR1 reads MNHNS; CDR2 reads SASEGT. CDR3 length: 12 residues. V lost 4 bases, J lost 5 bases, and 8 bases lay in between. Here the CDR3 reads CASSAGETEAFF. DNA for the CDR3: TGTGCCAGCAGTGCAGGGGAGACTGAAGCTTTCTTT.

DNA of the CDR3: TGTGCCAGCAGCTTGCAGGCGAGCTCCTACAATGAGCAGTTCTTC. Its protein is CASSLQASSYNEQFF. V gene TRBV5-7 combines with J gene TRBJ2-1, with D unclear. TRBV5-7 is designated an ORF whose function remains uncertain. The CDR3 loop spans 15 amino acids. V was cut by 1 base and J by 0 bases, with 8 bases left in between.

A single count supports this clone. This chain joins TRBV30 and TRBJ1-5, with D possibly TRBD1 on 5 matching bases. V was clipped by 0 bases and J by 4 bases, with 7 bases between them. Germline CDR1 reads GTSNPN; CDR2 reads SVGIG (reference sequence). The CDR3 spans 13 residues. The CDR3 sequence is CAWSVGVNQPQHF. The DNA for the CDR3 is TGTGCCTGGAGTGTAGGGGTAAATCAGCCCCAGCATTTT.

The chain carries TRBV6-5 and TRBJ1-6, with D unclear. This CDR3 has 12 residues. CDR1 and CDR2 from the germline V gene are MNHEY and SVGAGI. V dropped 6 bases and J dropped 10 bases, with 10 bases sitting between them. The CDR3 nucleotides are TGTGCCAGCAGGACAACGGGGTCACCCCTCCACTTT. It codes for CASRTTGSPLHF.

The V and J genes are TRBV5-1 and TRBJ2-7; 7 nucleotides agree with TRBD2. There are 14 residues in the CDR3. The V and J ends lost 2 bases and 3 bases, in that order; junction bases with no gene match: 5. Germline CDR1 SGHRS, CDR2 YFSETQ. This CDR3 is CASSFSRDYYEQYF. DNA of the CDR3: TGCGCCAGCAGCTTCTCGCGGGACTACTACGAGCAGTACTTC.

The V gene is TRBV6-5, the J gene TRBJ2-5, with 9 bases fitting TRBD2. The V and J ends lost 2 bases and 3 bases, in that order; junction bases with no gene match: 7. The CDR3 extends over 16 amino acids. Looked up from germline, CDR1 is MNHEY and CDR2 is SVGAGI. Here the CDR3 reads CASSYGSGSEKETQYF. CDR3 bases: TGTGCCAGCAGTTACGGTAGCGGGAGCGAAAAAGAGACCCAGTACTTC.

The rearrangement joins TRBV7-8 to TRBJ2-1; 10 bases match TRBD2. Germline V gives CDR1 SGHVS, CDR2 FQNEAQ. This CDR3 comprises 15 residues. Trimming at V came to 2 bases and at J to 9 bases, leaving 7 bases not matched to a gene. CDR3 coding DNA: TGTGCCAGCAGCTTAAAAGCGGGGGGGCCTCCTGAGCAGTTCTTC. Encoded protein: CASSLKAGGPPEQFF. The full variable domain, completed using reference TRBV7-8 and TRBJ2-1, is GAGVSQSPRYKVAKRGQDVALRCDPISGHVSLFWYQQALGQGPEFLTYFQNEAQLDKSGLPSDRFFAERPEGSVSTLKIQRTQQEDSAVYLCASSLKAGGPPEQFFGPGTRLTVL.

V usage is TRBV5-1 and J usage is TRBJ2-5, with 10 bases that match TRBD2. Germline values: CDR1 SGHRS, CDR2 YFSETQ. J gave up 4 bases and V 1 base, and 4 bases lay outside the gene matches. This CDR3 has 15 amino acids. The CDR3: CASSLSLAGLETQYF. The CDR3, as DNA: TGCGCCAGCAGCTTGTCACTAGCGGGGTTAGAGACCCAGTACTTC.

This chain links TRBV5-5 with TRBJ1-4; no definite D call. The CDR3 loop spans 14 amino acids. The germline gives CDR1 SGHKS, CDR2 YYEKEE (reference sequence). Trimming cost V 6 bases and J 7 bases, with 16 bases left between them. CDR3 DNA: TGTGCCAGCACCCCCGGTGGTGGGCTTGAAAAACTGTTTTTT. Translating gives CASTPGGGLEKLFF.

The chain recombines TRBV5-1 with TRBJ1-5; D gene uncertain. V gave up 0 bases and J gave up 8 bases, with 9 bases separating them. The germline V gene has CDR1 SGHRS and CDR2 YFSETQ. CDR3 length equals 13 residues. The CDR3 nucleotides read TGCGCCAGCAGCTTGGGCGGCTTAGAGCCCCAGCATTTT. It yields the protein CASSLGGLEPQHF.